This T cell receptor beta chain was sequenced in a study of T cell responses to AZD1222 COVID-19 vaccine. Using immunoSEQ multiplex PCR, the repertoire was profiled, and TCRdb retains in-frame clones only, with some absent. The profile covers about 220,000 clones, with 90% to 95% appearing a single time and about 1% taken by the ten largest. V lost 4 bases and J 8 bases, leaving 21 bases between the germline ends. CDR3 size: 16 residues. Germline V lookup: CDR1 SGHRS, CDR2 YFSETQ. V and J are TRBV5-1 and TRBJ1-4; the D gene is possibly TRBD1 (5 bases). The TCR was taken from an adult in good health. The source material was peripheral blood, sampled on day 0 of MenACWY control vaccination. CDR3 in amino acids: CASSMGVRAGYEKLFF. The CDR3 nucleotides are TGCGCCAGCAGCATGGGGGTGCGAGCGGGATACGAAAAACTGTTTTTT.